Below, 21 T cell receptor gamma chains from the same sample are listed, as sequenced in a study of Vδ1+ human thymocytes. These receptors have no known antigen. Extracted RNA was reverse transcribed into cDNA. CDR3 amplicons came from multiplex PCR with pooled V-gene forward and constant-region reverse primers. TCRdb ran CATT on the multiplex PCR reads. The table has 25,000 to 35,000 gamma-chain clones, about 18% seen once. Study-level findings and limits: Thymic TRG and TRD repertoires appeared highly polyclonal, with Gaussian CDR3 length distributions.

The material sequenced was Vdelta1+ gamma-delta thymocytes from the thymus. Noted subset: FACS-sorted CD3+ TCRalphabeta- TCRVdelta1+ TCRVdelta2- thymocytes. The receptor set was obtained from a boy under two years old who had congenital heart surgery.

Points on this clone: A read error may account for a junction end that differs from germline. The chain uses TRGV8 and TRGJP. This CDR3 has 19 amino acids. Germline CDR1 and CDR2: VENAVY and YDSYNSRV. The CDR3 region is CATWDREPGEELGKKIKVF. The CDR3 DNA reads as TGTGCCACCTGGGATAGAGAGCCTGGGGAAGAGTTGGGCAAAAAAATCAAGGTATTT.

The chain is built from TRGV3 and TRGJ1 or TRGJ2. This CDR3 has 14 amino acids. Germline trimming cut 0 bases from V and 10 bases from J; bases unmatched to any gene: 12. Germline CDR1 VTNTFY, CDR2 YDVSTARD (reference sequence). The CDR3 sequence is CATWDRPGSAKKLF. Written as DNA, the CDR3 is TGTGCCACCTGGGACAGGCCCGGGAGCGCAAAGAAACTCTTT.

V is TRGV4 and J is TRGJ1 or TRGJ2. V was clipped by 1 base and J by 5 bases; unmatched bases: 11. Germline lookup yields CDR1 EGSTGY and CDR2 YDSYTSSV. The CDR3 is 15 amino acids. The CDR3 is CATWDGQSRDYKKLF. The CDR3 nucleotides are TGTGCCACCTGGGATGGCCAATCGAGGGATTATAAGAAACTCTTT.

This clone appeared a few times. The sample carries other DNA sequences with the same CDR3. The chain has TRGV5 and TRGJ1 or TRGJ2. The germline CDR1 and CDR2 sequences are VINAFY and YDVSNSKD. V dropped 0 bases and J dropped 5; count of bases not matched to a gene: 4. CDR3 length: 13 residues. CDR3 nucleotides: TGTGCCACCTGGGACAGGCCACATTATAAGAAACTCTTT. It yields the protein CATWDRPHYKKLF.

This clone has a handful of counts. This chain links TRGV8 with TRGJ1 or TRGJ2. The CDR3 has 11 amino acids. Losses at the gene ends were 2 bases for V and 9 bases for J; bases not matched to a gene: 4. In germline, CDR1 is VENAVY, CDR2 YDSYNSRV. CDR3 sequence reads: CATWDIGKKLF. The CDR3 coding sequence is TGTGCCACCTGGGATATCGGTAAGAAACTCTTT.

About this clone itself: Distinct nucleotide sequences in the sample also encode this CDR3. The chain links TRGV2 to TRGJ1 or TRGJ2. This CDR3 spans 14 amino acids. V was pared by 4 bases and J by 2 bases, with 8 bases of the junction left unmatched. From germline, CDR1 is EGSNGY and CDR2 YDSYNSKV. The CDR3 DNA is TGTGCCACCTGGGATGGCAGCTATTATTATAAGAAACTCTTT. Amino acid sequence: CATWDGSYYYKKLF.

The table lists this clone with a few counts. The chain employs TRGV9 and TRGJ1 or TRGJ2. This CDR3 has 13 amino acids. V dropped 0 bases and J dropped 11; count of bases not matched to a gene: 10. CDR1 GITISATS and CDR2 ISYDGTV come from the germline V gene (reference sequence). The CDR3: CALWEVQGWEKLF. In nucleotides, the CDR3 is TGTGCCTTGTGGGAGGTGCAGGGGTGGGAGAAACTCTTT.

This clone occurred a few times. Just one base apart from a much larger clone, this may be a read error. The chain links TRGV5 to TRGJ1 or TRGJ2. The germline V gene has CDR1 VINAFY and CDR2 YDVSNSKD. J gave up 5 bases and V 2 bases, and 3 bases lay outside the gene matches. The CDR3 extends over 12 amino acids. The CDR3 region has the DNA TGTGCCACCTGGGACATGGATTATAAGAAACTCTTT. Translating gives CATWDMDYKKLF.

By sample share, this clone is medium-sized. This specimen includes other DNA sequences encoding the same CDR3. V is TRGV4 and J is TRGJ1 or TRGJ2. CDR3 length: 12 residues. The trim removed 1 base at V and 5 bases at J, leaving 2 bases unmatched. Germline V gives CDR1 EGSTGY, CDR2 YDSYTSSV. The CDR3 DNA is TGTGCCACCTGGGATGGCGATTATAAGAAACTCTTT. Its translation is CATWDGDYKKLF.

Notes on this clone: A much larger clone differs by one base, so this may be a read error. This chain joins TRGV2 and TRGJ1 or TRGJ2. Per germline, CDR1 EGSNGY and CDR2 YDSYNSKV. CDR3 length: 14 residues. The junction had 7 bases not matched to a gene; V was cut back by 3 bases and J by 2 bases. CDR3 coding DNA: TGTGCCACCTGGGACAGGCCGCATTATTATAAGAAACTCTTT. Its translation: CATWDRPHYYKKLF.

The V gene is TRGV2, the J gene TRGJP2. V gave up 0 bases and J gave up 10 bases; unmatched junction bases: 8. CDR3 length: 14 residues. Germline loops: CDR1 EGSNGY, CDR2 YDSYNSKV. In nucleotides, the CDR3 is TGTGCCACCTGGGACGGGCCGGGGGGTTGGATCAAGACGTTT. Translated: CATWDGPGGWIKTF.

This clone appeared a few times. Additional DNA sequences in this sample encode the identical CDR3. V and J are TRGV4 and TRGJ1 or TRGJ2. V was pared by 0 bases and J by 4 bases, with 6 bases of the junction left unmatched. The CDR3 runs to 14 residues. The V gene's germline CDR1 is EGSTGY and CDR2 YDSYTSSV. CDR3 in DNA: TGTGCCACCTGGGATGGGCCGGGCTATTATAAGAAACTCTTT. It codes for CATWDGPGYYKKLF.

J is TRGJP2 and V is TRGV4. The CDR3 loop spans 16 amino acids. Germline V gene data show CDR1 as EGSTGY and CDR2 as YDSYTSSV. Germline trimming cut 3 bases from V and 0 bases from J; bases unmatched to any gene: 7. The CDR3 bases are TGTGCCACCTGGGATCTGGCCTATAGTAGTGATTGGATCAAGACGTTT. Protein product: CATWDLAYSSDWIKTF.

The genes are TRGV5 and TRGJ1 or TRGJ2. The length of the CDR3 is 13 residues. With 2 bases clipped from V and 9 bases from J, the junction kept 10 bases outside the gene matches. Germline V gene lookup returns CDR1 VINAFY and CDR2 YDVSNSKD. This CDR3 reads CATWDTPKSKKLF. CDR3 DNA sequence: TGTGCCACCTGGGACACCCCTAAGAGTAAGAAACTCTTT.

There are a few counts of this clone. The chain carries TRGV2 and TRGJ1 or TRGJ2. The CDR3 loop spans 15 amino acids. With 5 bases clipped from V and 5 bases from J, the junction kept 15 bases outside the gene matches. CDR1 and CDR2 from the germline V gene are EGSNGY and YDSYNSKV. CDR3 sequence reads: CATWVQIKGDYKKLF. Written as DNA, the CDR3 is TGTGCCACCTGGGTCCAAATTAAAGGGGATTATAAGAAACTCTTT.

The chain uses TRGV4 and TRGJP2. The CDR3 is made up of 10 amino acids. CDR1 is EGSTGY, CDR2 YDSYTSSV, per germline. The trim removed 9 bases at V and 11 bases at J, leaving 6 bases unmatched. CDR3 in amino acids: CATRGWIKTF. The CDR3 DNA reads as TGTGCCACCCGGGGGTGGATCAAGACGTTT.

The chain combines TRGV8 with TRGJ1 or TRGJ2. V was pared by 0 bases and J by 6 bases, with 5 bases of the junction left unmatched. The germline V gene encodes CDR1 VENAVY and CDR2 YDSYNSRV. The CDR3 totals 13 residues. This CDR3 is CATWDRAAYKKLF. The CDR3 nucleotides read TGTGCCACCTGGGATAGGGCTGCTTATAAGAAACTCTTT.

V and J are TRGV4 and TRGJ1 or TRGJ2. V shed 0 bases, J shed 7 bases, and the junction held 6 bases outside the gene matches. CDR3 length equals 13 residues. CDR1 and CDR2 (germline): EGSTGY, YDSYTSSV. DNA for the CDR3: TGTGCCACCTGGGATGGGCCGAAATATAAGAAACTCTTT. Translating it yields CATWDGPKYKKLF.

There are a few counts of this clone. The chain is built from TRGV9 and TRGJP1. This CDR3 contains 13 residues. CDR1 and CDR2 from the germline V gene are GITISATS and ISYDGTV (reference sequence). J gave up 7 bases and V 2 bases, and 4 bases lay outside the gene matches. CDR3 sequence reads: CALWEGFGWFKIF. CDR3 bases: TGTGCCTTGTGGGAGGGATTTGGTTGGTTCAAGATATTT.

This clone has only a few counts. This rearrangement joins TRGV5 to TRGJ1 or TRGJ2. CDR1 VINAFY and CDR2 YDVSNSKD come from the germline V gene. This CDR3 spans 15 amino acids. The V and J ends lost 0 bases and 2 bases, in that order; junction bases with no gene match: 7. CDR3 bases: TGTGCCACCTGGGACAGGCCGCCGGATTATTATAAGAAACTCTTT. Residues: CATWDRPPDYYKKLF.

To note about this clone: Other DNA sequences in the sample encode the same CDR3. The chain joins TRGV4 to TRGJP2. The CDR3 is made up of 15 amino acids. V gave up 0 bases and J gave up 5 bases; unmatched junction bases: 6. Per germline, CDR1 EGSTGY and CDR2 YDSYTSSV. The CDR3 loop reads CATWDGHSSDWIKTF. CDR3 nucleotides: TGTGCCACCTGGGATGGGCATTCGAGTGATTGGATCAAGACGTTT.